This T cell receptor beta chain is from a study of blood T cell repertoires in COVID-19. Germline V gene sequence: CDR1 LNHDA, CDR2 SQIVND (reference sequence). This CDR3 contains 14 residues. Unmatched junction bases numbered 8, after V lost 6 bases and J lost 3 bases. The authors' processing: Reference gene primer amplification gave nucleated cell count estimates. The repertoire was sequenced with immunoSEQ multiplex PCR; TCRdb's copy has only in-frame clones and lacks some. Clonal size and the V and J genes are those of that table, whereas D and trimming came from the DNA. The repertoire includes fewer than 300,000 clones, just over 90% of them detected once, and 2% to 2.5% sits in the top ten. Patients in Seattle were enrolled during active infection, then followed longitudinally.

This receptor was taken from a woman in her 30s with COVID-19, enrolled during active disease. This chain connects TRBV19 to TRBJ2-7; 7 bases agree with TRBD1. The sequenced sample was peripheral blood. CDR3 residues: CASSEPGTVYEQYF. The CDR3 DNA is TGTGCCAGTAGCGAACCGGGGACAGTCTACGAGCAGTACTTC. Combining the CDR3 with reference TRBV19 and TRBJ2-7 gives the whole variable domain DGGITQSPKYLFRKEGQNVTLSCEQNLNHDAMYWYRQDPGQGLRLIYYSQIVNDFQKGDIAEGYSVSREKKESFPLTVTSAQKNPTAFYLCASSEPGTVYEQYFGPGTRLTVT.